Included here is one T cell receptor beta chain sequence, with context. This clone was counted a few times. Its antigen is not yet known. No clone much larger than this one lies a single base away; base qualities are absent. Library method: the immunoSEQ multiplex PCR assay. For most patients, genomic DNA was isolated using the Qiagen DNeasy Blood and Tissue Kit and was shipped frozen to Adaptive Biotechnologies for TCR sequencing. High-throughput TCR-beta CDR3 sequencing of genomic DNA from most patients was performed by Adaptive Biotechnologies. In the authors' own workflow: TCR sequencing data were retrieved from Adaptive's ImmunoSEQ software for 15 to 20 patients, whereas a few other patients were processed with MiXCR and VDJtools. CD4 versus CD8 sorting errors were corrected by removing sequences found in both subsets at a frequency ratio below 5:1. CDR3 nucleotide sequences shared by donor and recipient were removed because the origin of these sequences could not be assigned. To be classed as alloreactive, a clone needed at least 2-fold expansion over unstimulated cells and a minimum CFSE-low frequency of 0.002% (template counts) or 0.001% (read counts). A clone was considered mappable if detected in the sequenced pre-transplant spleen, lymph node, or MLR CFSE-low populations of the donor or recipient. Cumulative frequency of alloreactive clones was calculated as a percentage of all sequences weighted by copy number. TCRdb holds this immuneACCESS table with in-frame rearrangements only. Some clones are missing; in checked studies, unresolved V genes explain under half, and the rest has no known cause. V and J calls and clone size are copied from that table; D and trimming were computed from the DNA. This sample has some 110,000 clones in its table, and over 75% of those were observed once. The top ten hold approximately 0.17% of the sample.

The germline V gene gives CDR1 as MNHEY and CDR2 as SVGAGI. Spanning cysteine to phenylalanine, the CDR3 consists of 12 amino acids. The retained sequence is limited to the CDR3, 36 bases, with the frame set at the first base. Trimming takes 4 bases from V and 8 bases from J, and the germline ends sit 11 bases apart. These data are taken from a study of graft-versus-host responses after intestinal transplantation (dated by TCRdb to the early 2020s). At the level of the whole study: The transplants that recipients got were multivisceral, liver-intestinal, or isolated intestinal. All recipients received anti-thymocyte globulin induction followed by maintenance tacrolimus and steroids for around 3 years. Bulk TCR-beta CDR3 sequencing was used to track graft-versus-host and host-versus-graft alloreactive T cell clones in the graft, circulation and bone marrow after intestinal transplantation. Alloreactive clones were identified by sequencing pre-transplant mixed lymphocyte reaction products and comparing these products with unstimulated pre-transplant donor and recipient T cells. A cohort of fewer than 25 intestinal transplant recipients, including one retransplant, was enrolled, and a few patients lacking pretransplant specimens were excluded. Donor T cell macrochimerism was defined as a peak of at least 4% donor T cells among recipient peripheral blood mononuclear cells. Rather than being sequenced by the commercial service, samples from a few later patients were sequenced in-house on an Illumina MiSeq and processed with MiXCR.

Study-wide findings and limitations: Early after transplant, peak levels of circulating GvH clones were found to be associated with declines in HvG clones. GvH clones turned up in recipient bone marrow, with some appearing earlier in ileal mucosa or blood, a pattern consistent with an intestinal mucosal origin. The relatively low number and heterogeneity of intestinal transplant patients limited the conclusions. Patients with donor T cell macrochimerism had high GvH to HvG T cell clonal ratios in their allografts.

The time point label here, explained by the study, means: cells obtained before transplantation from donor or recipient. CD3+CD4+ and CD3+CD8+ populations were FACS-sorted from unstimulated pre-transplant donor and recipient cells taken from spleen or lymph nodes. Sequencing used unstimulated CD4+ T cells sorted from spleen or lymph node cells, obtained before intestinal transplant. The sequence links TRBV6-5 to TRBJ1-2; no D gene can be assigned with confidence. This receptor was taken from a human donor who received an intestinal transplant. The CDR3 region: CASSFRGGGYTF. The nucleotide sequence reads TGTGCCAGCAGTTTTCGCGGCGGAGGCTACACCTTC.